Listed here are 19 T cell receptor beta chains from one sample, sequenced in a study of blood T cell repertoires in COVID-19. The table came from immunoSEQ multiplex PCR; TCRdb's copy has only in-frame clones and leaves some out. The sample carries around 200,000 clones, about 88% recorded once. The sequenced sample consisted of peripheral blood. The receptors derive from a man aged 40-50 years with active or convalescent COVID-19.

This chain connects TRBV19 to TRBJ2-3, with 9 bases matching TRBD2. With 5 bases clipped from V and 4 bases from J, the junction kept 10 bases outside the gene matches. In germline, CDR1 is LNHDA, CDR2 SQIVND (reference sequence). The CDR3 consists of 16 residues. The CDR3 nucleotides read TGTGCCAGTAGTGCTCTAGCGGGGACGCGGGCAGATACGCAGTATTTT. Its translation: CASSALAGTRADTQYF.

This chain connects TRBV2 to TRBJ2-1; 9 positions agree with TRBD1. After removal of 7 bases from V and 9 bases from J, the junction contained 16 bases not matched to a gene. The CDR3 spans 16 residues. Looked up from germline, CDR1 is SNHLY and CDR2 is FYNNEI. The CDR3 coding sequence is TGTGCCAGCAAACCACGCGGGACAGGGCAGCAAGGTGAGCAGTTCTTC. Translation gives CASKPRGTGQQGEQFF.

This clone was observed a single time. V gene TRBV7-3 combines with J gene TRBJ1-1; no clear D. Looked up from germline, CDR1 is SGHTA and CDR2 is FQGTGA. CDR3 length: 12 residues. Trimming stripped 5 bases from V and 7 bases from J, with 11 bases between. As DNA, the CDR3 is TGTGCCAGCAGCGCCCCGGGTTTTGAAGCTTTCTTT. It specifies CASSAPGFEAFF.

The V gene is TRBV5-4, the J gene TRBJ2-3, with 7 nucleotides matching TRBD1. The trim removed 4 bases at V and 2 bases at J, leaving 7 bases unmatched. This CDR3 has 15 residues. Germline V CDR1 and CDR2: SGHNT, YYREEE (reference sequence). The CDR3 coding sequence is TGTGCCAGCAGCGCCACAGGGGCCACCACAGATACGCAGTATTTT. Amino acid sequence: CASSATGATTDTQYF. Complete variable domain (other parts from reference TRBV5-4 and TRBJ2-3): ETGVTQSPTHLIKTRGQQVTLRCSSQSGHNTVSWYQQALGQGPQFIFQYYREEENGRGNFPPRFSGLQFPNYSSELNVNALELDDSALYLCASSATGATTDTQYFGPGTRLTVL.

This clone was picked up a small number of times. Written as DNA, the CDR3 is TGCGCCAGCAGCCAAGGAACATTTTCCAATTCACCCCTCCACTTT. Translation: CASSQGTFSNSPLHF. The V call is TRBV4-1, the J call TRBJ1-6; unclear D gene. V lost 1 base, J lost 7 bases, and 11 bases lay in between. Germline CDR1 MGHRA, CDR2 YSYEKL. The CDR3 covers 15 residues.

V and J are TRBV7-2 and TRBJ2-5, with D possibly being TRBD1 (6 bases). Trimming shortened V by 3 bases and J by 3 bases, and 8 bases separated the two germline ends. CDR1 SGHTA and CDR2 FQGNSA come from the germline V gene. This CDR3 spans 13 amino acids. This chain's CDR3 is CASSFKGEETQYF. CDR3 sequence (DNA): TGTGCCAGCAGCTTTAAGGGGGAAGAGACCCAGTACTTC. Together with reference TRBV7-2 and TRBJ2-5, the CDR3 gives the full variable domain: GAGVSQSPSNKVTEKGKDVELRCDPISGHTALYWYRQSLGQGLEFLIYFQGNSAPDKSGLPSDRFSAERTGGSVSTLTIQRTQQEDSAVYLCASSFKGEETQYFGPGTRLLVL.

The genes are TRBV28 and TRBJ1-1; D remains unclear. V dropped 4 bases and J dropped 6 bases, with 12 bases sitting between them. Germline values: CDR1 MDHEN, CDR2 SYDVKM. The CDR3 covers 13 residues. As DNA, the CDR3 is TGTGCCAGCAGTTCTGGCGCCCGGGCTGAAGCTTTCTTT. This codes for CASSSGARAEAFF.

The chain links TRBV4-1 to TRBJ1-5; unclear D gene. Trimming removed 1 base from V and 6 bases from J, with 7 bases in between. CDR1 is MGHRA and CDR2 is YSYEKL in the germline V gene. The CDR3 length is 13 residues. The CDR3 protein is CASSQVVGQPQHF. In nucleotides, the CDR3 is TGCGCCAGCAGCCAAGTCGTCGGTCAGCCCCAGCATTTT.

This clone has a single count. This chain connects TRBV2 to TRBJ1-1; D possibly corresponds to TRBD1 (5 bases). V was cut by 10 bases and J by 4 bases, with 16 bases left in between. There are 13 residues in the CDR3. From germline, CDR1 is SNHLY and CDR2 FYNNEI. The CDR3 nucleotides are TGTGCCACCCTACAAGGGGATATCACTGAAGCTTTCTTT. Translating gives CATLQGDITEAFF.

The V call is TRBV28, the J call TRBJ1-1; 7 nucleotides match TRBD1. CDR1 MDHEN and CDR2 SYDVKM come from the germline V gene. The J segment lost 4 bases and the V segment lost 8 bases, leaving 10 bases of the junction unmatched. The length of the CDR3 is 14 residues. The CDR3 reads CASRRYRGGTEAFF. The DNA of the CDR3 is TGTGCCAGCCGTCGTTACAGGGGAGGCACTGAAGCTTTCTTT.

The chain carries TRBV24-1 and TRBJ1-2; D perhaps matches TRBD1 (6 bases). Germline assignment: CDR1 KGHDR and CDR2 SFDVKD. This CDR3 region has 12 residues. The germline V and J ends were trimmed by 6 bases and 8 bases, with 12 bases remaining between them. The CDR3 DNA sequence: TGTGCCACCAGTCAAGGGGGTGGCGGCTACACCTTC. As protein: CATSQGGGGYTF.

The V and J genes are TRBV28 and TRBJ1-1; possibly TRBD1 for D (5 bases). Germline V gene sequence: CDR1 MDHEN, CDR2 SYDVKM. This CDR3 is 12 amino acids long. Trimming took off 10 bases at V and 1 base at J, with 10 bases between the two ends. Here the CDR3 reads CATSRANTEAFF. Here the CDR3 DNA reads TGTGCCACCAGCAGGGCGAACACTGAAGCTTTCTTT. The whole variable domain, remainder taken from reference TRBV28 and TRBJ1-1, is DVKVTQSSRYLVKRTGEKVFLECVQDMDHENMFWYRQDPGLGLRLIYFSYDVKMKEKGDIPEGYSVSREKKERFSLILESASTNQTSMYLCATSRANTEAFFGQGTRLTVV.

This sequence joins TRBV11-2 and TRBJ1-4; TRBD1 matches 10 bases. Germline-derived CDR1 and CDR2 are SGHAT and FQNNGV. J lost 12 bases, V lost 2 bases, and 9 bases had no gene match. The CDR3 totals 15 residues. The CDR3 DNA sequence: TGTGCCAGCAGCTTACGTGGACAGGGGGGGCGGGAACTGTTTTTT. It is translated as CASSLRGQGGRELFF.

CDR3 amino acids: CAWSSGGGTEAFF. In DNA form, the CDR3 reads TGTGCCTGGAGTAGCGGGGGAGGAACTGAAGCTTTCTTT. The J gene is TRBJ1-1, the V gene TRBV30; D is perhaps TRBD1 (5 bases). The CDR3 has 13 amino acids. Trimming left V 2 bases short and J 5 bases short, with 12 bases between. Germline CDR1 GTSNPN, CDR2 SVGIG (reference sequence).

This rearrangement joins TRBV2 to TRBJ1-1; tentative D call: TRBD1 (6 bases). With 5 bases removed from V and 2 bases from J, the gap between germline ends came to 9 bases. The CDR3 has 13 amino acids. CDR1 and CDR2 from the germline V gene are SNHLY and FYNNEI. Written as DNA, the CDR3 is TGTGCCAGCAGTACCAGGGGAAACACTGAAGCTTTCTTT. This translates into CASSTRGNTEAFF.

J is TRBJ2-7 and V is TRBV28, with TRBD1 identical over 9 bases. Germline CDR1 is MDHEN and CDR2 is SYDVKM. The V and J ends lost 7 bases and 4 bases, in that order; junction bases with no gene match: 14. This CDR3 is built from 16 residues. The CDR3 DNA sequence: TGTGCCAGCACTTCGTACACCGGGACAGGGAATTACGAGCAGTACTTC. This codes for CASTSYTGTGNYEQYF.

This rearrangement joins TRBV6-5 to TRBJ2-5; 11 positions agree with TRBD2. CDR3 length: 14 amino acids. The germline CDR1 and CDR2 sequences are MNHEY and SVGAGI. Germline trimming cut 9 bases from V and 6 bases from J; bases unmatched to any gene: 9. The CDR3 region is CASSASGGRQTQYF. The CDR3 nucleotides are TGTGCCAGTTCGGCTAGCGGGGGGAGGCAGACCCAGTACTTC.

V usage is TRBV2 and J usage is TRBJ1-2, with 8 positions matching TRBD1. Germline-derived CDR1 and CDR2 are SNHLY and FYNNEI. Trimming removed 7 bases from V and 3 bases from J; junction bases left unmatched: 10. The CDR3 totals 15 residues. The CDR3 nucleotides read TGTGCCAGCACGACGGGACAGGCCGCACACTATGGCTACACCTTC. The encoded protein is CASTTGQAAHYGYTF. The complete variable domain, with remaining parts taken from reference TRBV2 and TRBJ1-2, reads EPEVTQTPSHQVTQMGQEVILRCVPISNHLYFYWYRQILGQKVEFLVSFYNNEISEKSEIFDDQFSVERPDGSNFTLKIRSTKLEDSAMYFCASTTGQAAHYGYTFGSGTRLTVV.

A single count supports this clone. The J gene is TRBJ1-5, the V gene TRBV5-6, with TRBD1 matching over 9 bases. CDR3 size: 16 residues. The germline gives CDR1 SGHDT, CDR2 YYEEEE. The J segment lost 4 bases and the V segment lost 0 bases, leaving 5 bases of the junction unmatched. The CDR3 spells CASSLGTGVWNQPQHF. For the CDR3, the DNA is TGTGCCAGCAGCTTGGGGACAGGGGTTTGGAATCAGCCCCAGCATTTT. The full variable domain, completed using reference TRBV5-6 and TRBJ1-5, is DAGVTQSPTHLIKTRGQQVTLRCSPKSGHDTVSWYQQALGQGPQFIFQYYEEEERQRGNFPDRFSGHQFPNYSSELNVNALLLGDSALYLCASSLGTGVWNQPQHFGDGTRLSIL.